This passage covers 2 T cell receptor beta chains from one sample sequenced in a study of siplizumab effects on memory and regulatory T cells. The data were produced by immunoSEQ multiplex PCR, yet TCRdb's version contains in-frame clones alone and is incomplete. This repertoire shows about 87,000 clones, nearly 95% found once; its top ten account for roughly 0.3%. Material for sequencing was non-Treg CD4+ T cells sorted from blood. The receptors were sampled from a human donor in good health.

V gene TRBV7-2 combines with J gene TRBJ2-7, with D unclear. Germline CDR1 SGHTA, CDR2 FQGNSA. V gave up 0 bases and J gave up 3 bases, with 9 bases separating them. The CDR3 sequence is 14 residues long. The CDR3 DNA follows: TGTGCCAGCAGCTTAGCGGGCACGGTCTACGAGCAGTACTTC. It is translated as CASSLAGTVYEQYF.

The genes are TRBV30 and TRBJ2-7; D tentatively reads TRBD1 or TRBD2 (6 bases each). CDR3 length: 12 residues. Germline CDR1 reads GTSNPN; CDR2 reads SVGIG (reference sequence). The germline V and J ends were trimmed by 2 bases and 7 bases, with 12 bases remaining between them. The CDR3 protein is CAWSFGGREQYF. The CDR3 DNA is TGTGCCTGGAGTTTCGGGGGCAGGGAGCAGTACTTC. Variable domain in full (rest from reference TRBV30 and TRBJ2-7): SQTIHQWPATLVQPVGSPLSLECTVEGTSNPNLYWYRQAAGRGLQLLFYSVGIGQISSEVPQNLSASRPQDRQFILSSKKLLLSDSGFYLCAWSFGGREQYFGPGTRLTVT.